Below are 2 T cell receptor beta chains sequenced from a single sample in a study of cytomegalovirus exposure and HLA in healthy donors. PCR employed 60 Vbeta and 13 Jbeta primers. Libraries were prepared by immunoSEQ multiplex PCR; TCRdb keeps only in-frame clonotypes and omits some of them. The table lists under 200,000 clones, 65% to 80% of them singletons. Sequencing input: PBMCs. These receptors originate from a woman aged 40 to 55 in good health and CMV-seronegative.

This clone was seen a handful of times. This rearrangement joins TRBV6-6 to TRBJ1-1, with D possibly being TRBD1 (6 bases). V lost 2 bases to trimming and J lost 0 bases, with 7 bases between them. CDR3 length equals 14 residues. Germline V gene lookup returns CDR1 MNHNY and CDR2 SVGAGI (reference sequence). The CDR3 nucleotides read TGTGCCAGCAGTTACAGGGGGTTGAACACTGAAGCTTTCTTT. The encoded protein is CASSYRGLNTEAFF.

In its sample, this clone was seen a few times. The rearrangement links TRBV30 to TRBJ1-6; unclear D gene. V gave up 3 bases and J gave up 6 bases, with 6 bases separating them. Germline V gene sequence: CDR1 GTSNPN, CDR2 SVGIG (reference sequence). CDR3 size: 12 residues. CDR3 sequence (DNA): TGTGCCTGGAGGGAGGGTAATTCACCCCTCCACTTT. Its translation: CAWREGNSPLHF.